This T cell receptor beta chain was captured by sequencing in a study of blood T cell repertoires in COVID-19. Across the study: Samples of COVID-19 (acute and convalescent) were obtained from the United States, Italy and Spain. PBMCs, B-cell-depleted T cells, or T cells provided the cDNA or gDNA that made up the material.

Recruitment covered 20 to 25 US areas and drew participants whose ages spanned roughly 18 to 89 years. Sequencing used immunoSEQ multiplex PCR; TCRdb keeps in-frame clones, though not all of them. Here the sample spans hundreds of thousands of clones, just under 90% being singletons. The sequence derives from a woman aged 50 to 60 who had recovered from COVID-19. Material: PBMCs or T cells enriched from blood (not recorded which).

The CDR3 region is CASKGQSNEQFF. The DNA for the CDR3 is TGTGCCAGCAAAGGACAGTCCAATGAGCAGTTCTTC. The chain uses TRBV11-3 and TRBJ2-1, with D possibly matching TRBD1 (6 bases). Germline V gene sequence: CDR1 SGHNT, CDR2 YENEEA. V was trimmed by 7 bases and J by 6 bases, leaving 10 bases between them. This CDR3 has 12 residues.